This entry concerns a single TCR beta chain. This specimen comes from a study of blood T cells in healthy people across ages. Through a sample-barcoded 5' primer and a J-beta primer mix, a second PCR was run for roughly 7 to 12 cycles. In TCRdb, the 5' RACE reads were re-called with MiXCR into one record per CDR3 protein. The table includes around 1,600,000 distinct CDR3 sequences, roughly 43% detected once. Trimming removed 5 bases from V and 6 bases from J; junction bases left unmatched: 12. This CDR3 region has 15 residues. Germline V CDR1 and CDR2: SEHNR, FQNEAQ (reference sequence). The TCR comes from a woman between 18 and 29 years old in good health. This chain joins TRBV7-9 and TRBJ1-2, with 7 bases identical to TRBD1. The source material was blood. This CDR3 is CASSTTGAKWHGYTF. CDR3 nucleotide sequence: TGTGCCAGCAGCACTACAGGGGCGAAGTGGCATGGCTACACCTTC. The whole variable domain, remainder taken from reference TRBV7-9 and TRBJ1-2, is DTGVSQNPRHKITKRGQNVTFRCDPISEHNRLYWYRQTLGQGPEFLTYFQNEAQLEKSRLLSDRFSAERPKGSFSTLEIQRTEQGDSAMYLCASSTTGAKWHGYTFGSGTRLTVV.